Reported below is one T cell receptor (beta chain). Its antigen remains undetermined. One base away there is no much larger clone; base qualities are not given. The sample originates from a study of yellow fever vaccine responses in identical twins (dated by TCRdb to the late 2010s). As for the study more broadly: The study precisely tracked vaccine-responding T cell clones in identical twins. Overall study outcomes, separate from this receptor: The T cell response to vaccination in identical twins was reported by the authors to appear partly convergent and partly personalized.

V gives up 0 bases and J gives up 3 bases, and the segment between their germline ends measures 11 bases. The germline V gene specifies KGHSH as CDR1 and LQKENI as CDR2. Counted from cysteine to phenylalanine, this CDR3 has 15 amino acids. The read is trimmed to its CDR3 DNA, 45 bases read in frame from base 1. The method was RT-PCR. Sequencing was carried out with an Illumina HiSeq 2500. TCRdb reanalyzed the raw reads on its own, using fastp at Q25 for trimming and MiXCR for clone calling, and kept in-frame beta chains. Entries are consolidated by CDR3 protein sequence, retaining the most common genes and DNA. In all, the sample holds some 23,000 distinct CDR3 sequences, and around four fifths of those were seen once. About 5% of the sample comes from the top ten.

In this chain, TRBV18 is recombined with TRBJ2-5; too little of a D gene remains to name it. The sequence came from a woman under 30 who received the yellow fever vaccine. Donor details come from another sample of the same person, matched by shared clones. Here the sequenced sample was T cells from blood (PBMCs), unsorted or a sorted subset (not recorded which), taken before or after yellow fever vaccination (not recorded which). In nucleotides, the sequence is TGTGCCAGCTCACCACCTTTTTCGCAGGAAGAGACCCAGTACTTC. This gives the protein CASSPPFSQEETQYF.